This TCR beta chain was identified during a study of T-cell reconstitution after alpha-beta-depleted transplantation in children. Study-wide findings and caveats: At around two months after transplant, the alpha-beta T cells were reportedly derived from several hundred expanded clones that came from non-depleted graft cells. Newly produced T cells mostly accounted for T-cell counts and diversity one year post-transplant.

Unique molecular identifiers were built into the TCRbeta library. TCRdb ran MiXCR on the PCR reads and lists one entry per CDR3 protein. In the table there are about 830,000 distinct CDR3 sequences, about 16% of which are singletons. As for this clonotype: Its antigen is still unknown.

The sequence was collected from a male patient between 10 and 17 years old who had a stem cell transplant for acute lymphoblastic leukemia, so the T cells may come from the graft donor. Sequencing was performed on PBMCs, mostly from graft donor cells, taken 360 days after TCRalphabeta/CD19-depleted stem cell transplant.

The CDR3 protein is CASSLAPGAVGYTF. The CDR3 DNA is TGTGCCAGCAGCTTGGCCCCAGGGGCGGTCGGCTACACCTTC. The genes are TRBV13 and TRBJ1-2; D is possibly TRBD1 (6 bases). Deletions cut 3 bases from V and 8 bases from J, with 16 bases between. CDR1 PRHDT and CDR2 FYEKMQ come from the germline V gene (reference sequence). CDR3 length: 14 amino acids.